This record looks at one TCR beta chain sequence and its context. Its antigen target is currently unknown. No much larger clone is present one base from it, and per-base qualities are unavailable. This specimen comes from a study of OX40 agonist ivuxolimab in advanced cancers. Turning to the overall study: Ivuxolimab, which targeted the costimulatory receptor OX40 (CD134), was an agonistic, fully human IgG2 monoclonal antibody. In the dose-escalation cohort, 70% to 90% of patients were male, and the mean age was 60 years with a range of about 20 to 80. Three dose-escalation patients achieved partial responses, one with hepatocellular carcinoma and two with cutaneous melanoma. Patients were allowed to have had prior anti-PD-1, anti-PD-L1 or anti-CTLA-4 therapy, and approximately 40% of the dose-escalation patients had been treated with checkpoint inhibitors. The paper covers the monotherapy dose-escalation part of the phase I ivuxolimab trial, which included N = 52 patients. The purpose of peripheral TCRbeta sequencing was to test whether ivuxolimab changed TCR sequence diversity and led to clonal T-cell expansion. Intravenous ivuxolimab was administered to patients every 2 weeks at six dose levels: 0.01, 0.1, 0.3, 1.5, 3 and 10 mg/kg. Of the roughly 52 dose-escalation patients, hepatocellular carcinoma was present in 19, melanoma in around 15, renal cell carcinoma in 9 and head and neck cancer in 9. The investigation overall reported the following: In partial responders in the 0.1-3.0 mg/kg groups, normalized peripheral clonal expansion was found to be among the lowest, especially among CD8+ T cells. After ivuxolimab, CD8+ T cells had more expanded clones than CD4+ T cells on average. Clonal expansion of both CD4+ and CD8+ blood T cells was observed from baseline to week 6 at doses 0.1 to 3.0 mg/kg. Which antigens the clonally expanded peripheral T cells were specific for was not determined. Low levels of normalized T-cell clonal expansion were also seen in some patients who did not respond.

The trial excluded patients who had a history of autoimmune disease or were on systemic immunosuppression. Peripheral blood for TCR sequencing was drawn from every dose cohort at baseline, at cycle 4 day 1 and at cycle 7 day 1. The samples were taken from a phase I, first-in-human, multicenter, open-label dose-escalation trial of ivuxolimab. Adults with locally advanced or metastatic melanoma, renal cell, hepatocellular, or head and neck squamous cell carcinoma were enrolled in the trial. Before TCR sequencing, CD4+ and CD8+ T cells were separately sorted from peripheral blood. Genomic DNA was isolated from the sorted cells so that the TCRbeta CDR3 region could be sequenced. TCRbeta CDR3 regions were sequenced using the immunoSEQ Assay. The clones in this table, taken by TCRdb from immuneACCESS, are in-frame only. Not every clone is retained; where verified, under half of the shortfall comes from an unresolved V gene, and the cause of the rest is unknown. The sample table shows about 68,000 clones, and 91% are seen once. The top ten constitute just over 0.3% of the sample.

The CDR3 measures 13 amino acids from cysteine to phenylalanine. Only the CDR3 DNA stays, 39 bases, in frame from base 1. Trimming at the junction amounts to 5 bases on V and 6 bases on J, and the germline ends lie 11 bases apart. The germline V gene (reference sequence) supplies CDR1 WNHNN and CDR2 SYGVQD. Sequencing used CD4+ or CD8+ T cells sorted from blood, obtained in a trial of the OX40 agonist ivuxolimab. The chain couples TRBV10-1 to TRBJ2-1; no D segment can be confidently identified. This clonotype originated in an adult with an advanced solid tumor such as melanoma, head and neck, liver or kidney cancer. The CDR3 is CASSLEWGNEQFF. The bases are TGCGCCAGCAGTTTGGAGTGGGGCAATGAGCAGTTCTTC.